A selection of T cell receptor beta chains follows, all from one sample in a study of CD8 T cells in Susac syndrome. TCRdb fed the immunoSEQ multiplex PCR reads into MiXCR, producing one record per CDR3 protein. This table has around 200,000 distinct CDR3 sequences, 90% to 95% appearing once. The source material was CD8+ T cells from PBMCs. The receptors were sampled from a human donor with multiple sclerosis. CDR3s include the opening cysteine and the closing phenylalanine or tryptophan. The D gene is left open where the match is weak. Where a row states a size, it is once, few, many or the class of an expanded clone; other rows omit it.

cdr3_nt cdr3_aa j_call clone_size v_call d_call
TGTGCCAGCAGTTACGGACAGTCGAACACTGAAGCTTTCTTT CASSYGQSNTEAFF TRBJ1-1 NA TRBV27 NA
TGTGCCAGCAGCTTAAGCCGAGAAGCTTTCTTT CASSLSREAFF TRBJ1-1 NA TRBV7-9 NA
TGCAGTTCCCCCGGGACTAGCGGGAGTAATGAGCAGTTCTTC CSSPGTSGSNEQFF TRBJ2-1 NA TRBV20-1 TRBD2
TGCGCCAGCAGCCAAGGAGTGGGGACAGGACGGGGGGTAGAAGCTTTCTTT CASSQGVGTGRGVEAFF TRBJ1-1 NA TRBV4-3 TRBD1
TGTGCCAGCTCACCACAGCTAGCGGGAGGGGAAGATACGCAGTATTTT CASSPQLAGGEDTQYF TRBJ2-3 NA TRBV18 TRBD2
TGTGCCAGCAGTTTGGCAGGGGGGAAAGTATACACTGAAGCTTTCTTT CASSLAGGKVYTEAFF TRBJ1-1 NA TRBV12-3/TRBV12-4 TRBD1
TGTGCCAGCAGCCGCGGGGAAAATCAGCCCCAGCATTTT CASSRGENQPQHF TRBJ1-5 NA TRBV6-5 NA
TGTGCCAGCAGCTTGAACGACGCCAATGAGCAGTTCTTC CASSLNDANEQFF TRBJ2-1 NA TRBV5-6 NA
TGCAGCGTTGACAGTTTCTCTGAAGCTTTCTTT CSVDSFSEAFF TRBJ1-1 NA TRBV29-1 NA
TGTGCCAGCAGCCAAGATCTGAGCGGGGAGCTGTTTTTT CASSQDLSGELFF TRBJ2-2 NA TRBV4-2 NA
TGTGCCAGCAGTTACTCGAATAATGAAGAAAAACTGTTTTTT CASSYSNNEEKLFF TRBJ1-4 NA TRBV6-6 NA
TGTGCCAGCGGGACAGGGGGTGAAAAACTGTTTTTT CASGTGGEKLFF TRBJ1-4 NA TRBV27 TRBD1
TGTGCCAGCAACCTCGGGACTAGCGGGAGAAATGAGCAGTTCTTC CASNLGTSGRNEQFF TRBJ2-1 NA TRBV6-2/TRBV6-3 TRBD2
TGTACCAGCAGCCAAGATGTCGGGGGACTAGAAGCGACCCAGTACTTC CTSSQDVGGLEATQYF TRBJ2-5 NA TRBV3-1 TRBD2
TGTGCCAGCACAGGGGACAATCAGCCCCAGCATTTT CASTGDNQPQHF TRBJ1-5 once TRBV7-9 NA
TGTGCCAGCAGCGACATAGGGACAGGGGGTACGGGCTACACCTTC CASSDIGTGGTGYTF TRBJ1-2 NA TRBV7-9 TRBD1
TGTGCTAGTGGTCCTGGGACTAGCGGGAGGGCCCTGGTCTTC CASGPGTSGRALVF TRBJ2-1 once TRBV12-5 TRBD2
TGTGCCTGGAGGGAGAGCTCCTACGAGCAGTACTTC CAWRESSYEQYF TRBJ2-7 once TRBV30 NA
TGTGCCACCAGTGATAATACAGTAGCCGACTATGGCTACACCTTC CATSDNTVADYGYTF TRBJ1-2 NA TRBV24-1 NA
TGTGCCAGCAGCCTCCGGACAGCCAACTATGGCTACACCTTC CASSLRTANYGYTF TRBJ1-2 NA TRBV3-1 NA
TGCGCCAGCAGTCAAATGCTTTCGCGGGGGCAGGAGGATCAGCCCCAGCATTTT CASSQMLSRGQEDQPQHF TRBJ1-5 NA TRBV23-1 NA
TGTGCCAGCAGCTTACCCCAGGGTAAGCACACTGAAGCTTTCTTT CASSLPQGKHTEAFF TRBJ1-1 NA TRBV7-3 NA
TGTGCCAGCAGTCCCTGGCAGTCTGGAAACACCATATATTTT CASSPWQSGNTIYF TRBJ1-3 NA TRBV12-3/TRBV12-4 NA
TGTGCCAGCAGCTTAGATTGGGGAGGGTCCTACAATGAGCAGTTCTTC CASSLDWGGSYNEQFF TRBJ2-1 NA TRBV7-8 TRBD2
TGCAGTGCTAGCAGGGCAGGGGACCCCCTCGAGCAGTACTTC CSASRAGDPLEQYF TRBJ2-7 NA TRBV20-1 NA
TGTGCCAGCAGCGCCCACAGGGTTGAGGAGACCCAGTACTTC CASSAHRVEETQYF TRBJ2-5 NA TRBV7-6 NA
TGCAGTGCTAGAGATCTGGCCCACAATGAGCAGTTCTTC CSARDLAHNEQFF TRBJ2-1 NA TRBV20-1 NA
TGTGCCAGCAGCCCCTATGAGGGATCGCCGCAGTATTTT CASSPYEGSPQYF TRBJ2-3 NA TRBV5-4 NA
TGCGCCAGCAGCGCGGGGGGATCCCCAAACCAAGCTTTCTTT CASSAGGSPNQAFF TRBJ1-1 NA TRBV5-1 NA
TGTGCCAGCAGTGGCAGGGGGCACGCTTTCCGGGCTTTCTTT CASSGRGHAFRAFF TRBJ1-1 NA TRBV2 TRBD1
TGTGCCAGCAGATCCAGGGGGAAAGAGACCCAGTACTTC CASRSRGKETQYF TRBJ2-5 NA TRBV12-3/TRBV12-4 TRBD1
TGCGCCAGCAGCTTTTACAAGGATGGCTACACCTTC CASSFYKDGYTF TRBJ1-2 NA TRBV5-1 NA
TGTGCCAGCACTAGGATTTCGGAGCCCTCAATCTGGTATGAGCAGTTCTTC CASTRISEPSIWYEQFF TRBJ2-1 NA TRBV7-9 NA
TGTGCCAGCAGCAAGGGAGGGGGCCGGACTAGCGGGGCCTACGAGCAGTACTTC CASSKGGGRTSGAYEQYF TRBJ2-7 once TRBV21-1 NA
TGTGCCAGTAGTACCATGGGGGCCGGCGAGCAGTACTTC CASSTMGAGEQYF TRBJ2-7 NA TRBV19 NA
TGTGCCAGCAGCCAAGAAGGTCAGCGGGGGCGATTAATTAGCACAGATACGCAGTATTTT CASSQEGQRGRLISTDTQYF TRBJ2-3 NA TRBV3-1 TRBD2
TGCGCCAGCAGCCTGACTAGCGACAATGAGCAGTTCTTC CASSLTSDNEQFF TRBJ2-1 NA TRBV4-3 TRBD2
TGTGCCTGGACCCGGGACAGGGCCCGGGAGAGCTACACCTTC CAWTRDRARESYTF TRBJ1-2 NA TRBV30 TRBD1
TGTGCCAGCAGTTACTGGATAGACGAAGCTTTCTTT CASSYWIDEAFF TRBJ1-1 NA TRBV6-2/TRBV6-3 NA
TGTGCCAGCAGTTACTCACGGGGCGCGGGGTACGAGCAGTACTTC CASSYSRGAGYEQYF TRBJ2-7 NA TRBV6-5 NA
TGTGCCAGCAGCTTCAAATACCAAATATACCTAGCGGGGGCCGACCAAGAGACCCAGTACTTC CASSFKYQIYLAGADQETQYF TRBJ2-5 NA TRBV5-4 TRBD2
TGCAGCGTTCCCAACCCTACAACCGGACCCTACGAGCAGTACTTC CSVPNPTTGPYEQYF TRBJ2-7 NA TRBV29-1 NA